The next 20 T cell receptor beta chains were all read from a single sample in a study of blood T cell repertoires in COVID-19. The data were produced by immunoSEQ multiplex PCR, yet TCRdb's version contains in-frame clones alone and is incomplete. The sample records about 500,000 clones, 75% to 90% being singletons. The specimen sequenced was peripheral blood. Receptors were obtained from a man between 18 and 29 years old with COVID-19, enrolled during active disease.

This chain links TRBV6-5 with TRBJ2-7; D may be TRBD1 (6 bases). Trimming took off 0 bases at V and 3 bases at J, with 12 bases between the two ends. Germline-derived CDR1 and CDR2 are MNHEY and SVGAGI. The CDR3 extends over 15 amino acids. This CDR3 is CASSYSNSGDYEQYF. CDR3 bases: TGTGCCAGCAGTTACTCGAACTCAGGGGACTACGAGCAGTACTTC.

The chain employs TRBV6-5 and TRBJ1-1, with 7 bases lining up with TRBD1. Germline V gene sequence: CDR1 MNHEY, CDR2 SVGAGI. V was clipped by 6 bases and J by 3 bases; unmatched bases: 7. The CDR3 spans 14 residues. CDR3 DNA: TGTGCCAGCAGGCGGGACAGAGTTCACACTGAAGCTTTCTTT. This sequence encodes CASRRDRVHTEAFF.

The V call is TRBV9, the J call TRBJ1-6; no firm D call. The CDR3 has 15 residues. Per germline, CDR1 SGDLS and CDR2 YYNGEE. Trimming stripped 4 bases from V and 7 bases from J, with 15 bases between. The CDR3 nucleotides are TGTGCCAGCAGCAGGGAGGAGGCCGAAAATTCACCCCTCCACTTT. Its protein is CASSREEAENSPLHF.

The chain carries TRBV10-3 and TRBJ2-1; 7 bases are shared with TRBD2. Germline CDR1 and CDR2: ENHRY and SYGVKD. The CDR3 loop spans 15 amino acids. V dropped 5 bases and J dropped 8; count of bases not matched to a gene: 12. CDR3 coding DNA: TGTGCCATCAGTACCGGGACTACCTATCATGATGAGCAGTTCTTC. It yields the protein CAISTGTTYHDEQFF.

The rearrangement joins TRBV21-1 to TRBJ2-7; TRBD1 was called by the table and not checked on the DNA. TRBV21-1 is tagged as a pseudogene. The CDR3 is 16 amino acids. The CDR3: CASSKPFADRGGEQYF. The CDR3 DNA is TGTGCCAGCAGCAAGCCTTTCGCGGACAGGGGTGGCGAGCAGTACTTC.

The table lists this clone with a few counts. The V call is TRBV3-1 (or the pseudogene TRBV3-2), the J call TRBJ1-6; 7 nucleotides align to TRBD1. V lost 1 base to trimming and J lost 3 bases; unmatched junction nucleotides: 6. CDR3 size: 17 residues. The germline V gene has CDR1 LGHDT and CDR2 YNNKEL (reference sequence). CDR3: CASSQAGWTGYNSPLHF. DNA for the CDR3: TGTGCCAGCAGCCAAGCGGGCTGGACAGGCTATAATTCACCCCTCCACTTT.

This sequence joins TRBV15 and TRBJ2-5; TRBD2 matches at 8 bases. Germline CDR1 reads LNHNV; CDR2 reads YYDKDF (reference sequence). The CDR3 length is 13 residues. Unmatched junction bases numbered 2, after V lost 3 bases and J lost 5 bases. The CDR3: CATSSRGGETQYF. The CDR3 DNA reads TGTGCCACCAGCAGCCGGGGGGGGGAGACCCAGTACTTC.

This clone was seen more than once but under ten times. The V and J genes are TRBV10-1 and TRBJ2-1, with 10 bases identical to TRBD2. The V and J ends lost 3 bases and 8 bases, in that order; junction bases with no gene match: 16. The V gene's germline CDR1 is WNHNN and CDR2 SYGVQD (reference sequence). The CDR3 sequence is 18 residues long. For the CDR3, the DNA is TGCGCCAGCAGTGACCGCTCCGAGAGCGGGAGGGCAATCGATGAGCAGTTCTTC. The encoded protein is CASSDRSESGRAIDEQFF.

The chain's CDR3 is CASSLNRGNEQFF. For the CDR3, the DNA is TGTGCCAGCAGCTTGAACAGGGGCAATGAGCAGTTCTTC. V is TRBV5-6 and J is TRBJ2-1, with 7 bases identical to TRBD1. J was trimmed by 6 bases and V by 1 base; bases with no gene match: 1. CDR1 and CDR2 (germline): SGHDT, YYEEEE. The CDR3 has 13 amino acids.

This clone is a singleton in its sample. The chain combines TRBV12-3 or TRBV12-4 with TRBJ2-7; D gene unclear. The V and J ends lost 3 bases and 4 bases respectively, with 7 bases between them. This CDR3 region has 12 residues. The CDR3 loop reads CASSFARYEQYF. The CDR3 nucleotides read TGTGCCAGCAGTTTTGCACGGTACGAGCAGTACTTC.

In regard to this clone: An end of the junction differs from the germline gene, which may be a read error. This chain connects TRBV28 to TRBJ2-2, with D possibly TRBD1 on 5 matching bases. The CDR3 loop spans 15 amino acids. Germline loops: CDR1 MDHEN, CDR2 SYDVKM. CDR3 amino acids: CASTLRQGRTGELFF. CDR3 in DNA: TGTGCCAGCACTTTACGGCAGGGAAGGACCGGGGAGCTGTTTTTT.

The chain links TRBV7-9 to TRBJ2-1; D is perhaps TRBD1 (6 bases). This CDR3 comprises 14 residues. Germline-derived CDR1 and CDR2 are SEHNR and FQNEAQ (reference sequence). Trimming removed 5 bases from V and 8 bases from J, with 16 bases in between. CDR3 amino acids: CASSPGQFPYEQFF. CDR3 in DNA: TGTGCCAGCAGCCCCGGACAGTTTCCCTATGAGCAGTTCTTC.

This clone was seen once. This CDR3 reads CASSSGLAGGPGNEQFF. DNA for the CDR3: TGTGCCAGCAGCTCGGGGCTAGCGGGAGGGCCGGGTAATGAGCAGTTCTTC. The chain joins TRBV5-4 to TRBJ2-1, with 12 bases lining up with TRBD2. Germline assignment: CDR1 SGHNT and CDR2 YYREEE (reference sequence). V shed 3 bases and J 7 bases; nucleotides not matched to a gene: 11. CDR3 size: 17 residues.

The rearrangement links TRBV20-1 to TRBJ2-3, with 7 bases matching TRBD1. This CDR3 contains 14 residues. Trimming removed 3 bases from V and 4 bases from J; junction bases left unmatched: 7. Germline V CDR1 and CDR2: DFQATT, SNEGSKA (reference sequence). The CDR3 reads CSASSARGSDTQYF. CDR3 coding DNA: TGCAGTGCTAGTTCGGCCAGGGGGTCAGATACGCAGTATTTT.

This sequence joins TRBV27 and TRBJ2-7; D perhaps matches TRBD2 (5 bases). This CDR3 comprises 15 residues. Germline V gene sequence: CDR1 MNHEY, CDR2 SMNVEV (reference sequence). The V and J ends lost 5 bases and 3 bases respectively, with 17 bases between them. Here the CDR3 reads CASSTVPGVYYEQYF. In DNA, the CDR3 is TGTGCCAGCAGTACCGTCCCCGGGGTTTACTACGAGCAGTACTTC.

J is TRBJ2-1 and V is TRBV7-9, with 9 positions matching TRBD2. The CDR3 has 17 residues. With V trimmed by 6 bases and J by 0 bases, 9 bases remained unmatched. Germline CDR1 reads SEHNR; CDR2 reads FQNEAQ (reference sequence). CDR3: CASRSGLAWSSYNEQFF. CDR3 bases: TGTGCCAGCAGATCGGGACTAGCTTGGAGCTCCTACAATGAGCAGTTCTTC. The full variable domain, completed using reference TRBV7-9 and TRBJ2-1, is DTGVSQNPRHKITKRGQNVTFRCDPISEHNRLYWYRQTLGQGPEFLTYFQNEAQLEKSRLLSDRFSAERPKGSFSTLEIQRTEQGDSAMYLCASRSGLAWSSYNEQFFGPGTRLTVL.

This clone was found a few times. The chain links TRBV2 to TRBJ1-5; 7 positions match TRBD1. CDR1 and CDR2 from the germline V gene are SNHLY and FYNNEI. There are 16 residues in the CDR3. With 6 bases clipped from V and 6 bases from J, the junction kept 14 bases outside the gene matches. CDR3 sequence (DNA): TGTGCCAGCAGCCGGGAGGGGGCAGGGGTACGTCAGCCCCAGCATTTT. Its translation is CASSREGAGVRQPQHF.

The chain is built from TRBV5-4 and TRBJ2-1; a weak D match, TRBD1 (8 bases). V lost 4 bases and J lost 4, with 12 bases in between. Germline values: CDR1 SGHNT, CDR2 YYREEE (reference sequence). This CDR3 spans 14 amino acids. The CDR3 here is CASSTGGGYNEQFF. In nucleotides, the CDR3 is TGTGCCAGCAGCACAGGGGGGGGGTACAATGAGCAGTTCTTC.

This chain links TRBV27 with TRBJ1-5; maybe TRBD1 (5 bases). Germline V gene lookup returns CDR1 MNHEY and CDR2 SMNVEV (reference sequence). This CDR3 comprises 15 residues. Trimming left V 5 bases short and J 7 bases short, with 18 bases between. The CDR3 is CASSPIFTGSQPQHF. The CDR3 nucleotides are TGTGCCAGCAGTCCCATCTTCACAGGCTCCCAGCCCCAGCATTTT.

The chain is built from TRBV5-1 and TRBJ2-1; 9 nucleotides line up with TRBD1. CDR3 length equals 16 residues. V gave up 4 bases and J gave up 2 bases; unmatched junction bases: 7. Germline assignment: CDR1 SGHRS and CDR2 YFSETQ. CDR3 in amino acids: CASSGQGTAAYNEQFF. Written as DNA, the CDR3 is TGCGCCAGCAGCGGACAGGGGACGGCGGCCTACAATGAGCAGTTCTTC. Full variable domain (outside the CDR3, taken from reference TRBV5-1 and TRBJ2-1): KAGVTQTPRYLIKTRGQQVTLSCSPISGHRSVSWYQQTPGQGLQFLFEYFSETQRNKGNFPGRFSGRQFSNSRSEMNVSTLELGDSALYLCASSGQGTAAYNEQFFGPGTRLTVL.